The present T cell receptor (beta chain) was sequenced within a study of CD8 T cells in ankylosing spondylitis. Findings of the study overall: One TCR beta motif, made up of 7 or 8 highly homologous variants, appeared characteristic of ankylosing spondylitis blood. Peripheral blood samples showed relatively rare disease-linked clones, and these clones were CD8+.

A quantitative 5'-RACE method, one with molecular barcodes, was used to make TCR beta libraries. Via MiXCR, TCRdb re-called the 5' RACE reads, giving one row per CDR3 protein. The sample consists of a few hundred thousand distinct CDR3 sequences, about 10% of them appearing once. From germline, CDR1 is SGHDN and CDR2 FVKESK. This CDR3 region has 15 residues. V gave up 4 bases and J gave up 3 bases, with 16 bases separating them. Worth noting for this clonotype: The antigen is unknown.

The clonotype was recovered from a male donor with ankylosing spondylitis or in good health (not recorded which). The sample was blood, either unsorted or a sorted T cell fraction (not recorded which). The rearrangement uses TRBV14 and TRBJ2-7, with D possibly being TRBD1 (5 bases). The CDR3 sequence: CASSPGQGAFYEQYF. In nucleotides, the CDR3 is TGTGCCAGCAGCCCTGGTCAAGGGGCTTTCTACGAGCAGTACTTC.